The 29 T cell receptor beta chains presented below share a single source sample, sequenced in a study of blood T cell repertoires in COVID-19. TCRdb keeps only in-frame clones here, not all; method: immunoSEQ multiplex PCR. The sample contains about 220,000 clones, 80% to 90% of which appear only once. The source material was PBMCs or T cells enriched from blood (not recorded which). The receptors originated from a woman between 25 and 40 years old with acute COVID-19.

This rearrangement joins TRBV6-5 to TRBJ1-3; 9 bases are shared with TRBD1. Germline values: CDR1 MNHEY, CDR2 SVGAGI. V trimming: 8 bases; J trimming: 12 bases; junction bases outside the gene matches: 8. The length of the CDR3 is 12 residues. The CDR3 protein is CASSGTGLIIYF. CDR3 DNA sequence: TGTGCCAGCTCCGGGACAGGGCTTATCATATATTTT.

In DNA, the CDR3 is TGTGCCAGCAGCTTCGGACAGGGCACTGAAGCTTTCTTT. This translates into CASSFGQGTEAFF. The chain links TRBV7-2 to TRBJ1-1; 8 bases map to TRBD1. With V trimmed by 3 bases and J by 4 bases, 1 base remained unmatched. The CDR3 contains 13 residues. CDR1 and CDR2 (germline): SGHTA, FQGNSA.

This chain connects TRBV6-4 to TRBJ2-7; D possibly corresponds to TRBD2 (5 bases). Germline CDR1 and CDR2: MRHNA and SNTAGT. Trimming removed 10 bases from V and 5 bases from J, with 18 bases in between. The CDR3 has 13 amino acids. CDR3 DNA: TGTGCCATCCGACCGGGATCCCCTCACGAGCAGTACTTC. Protein sequence: CAIRPGSPHEQYF.

V is TRBV5-1 and J is TRBJ2-7, with 10 bases matching TRBD1. The CDR3 consists of 13 residues. V was pared by 4 bases and J by 7 bases, with 5 bases of the junction left unmatched. Germline lookup yields CDR1 SGHRS and CDR2 YFSETQ. The CDR3 is CASSIRTGGEQYF. The CDR3 DNA reads TGCGCCAGCAGCATTCGGACAGGGGGGGAGCAGTACTTC. The entire variable domain, with the rest obtained from reference TRBV5-1 and TRBJ2-7, is as follows: KAGVTQTPRYLIKTRGQQVTLSCSPISGHRSVSWYQQTPGQGLQFLFEYFSETQRNKGNFPGRFSGRQFSNSRSEMNVSTLELGDSALYLCASSIRTGGEQYFGPGTRLTVT.

In its sample, this clone was seen once. The chain employs TRBV29-1 and TRBJ1-2, with 8 bases matching TRBD1. V trimming: 5 bases; J trimming: 2 bases; junction bases outside the gene matches: 7. Germline CDR1 SQVTM, CDR2 ANQGSEA. The length of the CDR3 is 14 residues. The CDR3 region has the DNA TGCAGCGTTCTCCGACAGGGGTTCAACTATGGCTACACCTTC. Protein: CSVLRQGFNYGYTF.

The J gene is TRBJ1-2, the V gene TRBV5-6, with a weak D call TRBD1 (5 bases). The V end lost 6 bases, the J end lost 7 bases, and 16 bases lay between the germline ends. The CDR3 sequence is 13 residues long. Germline-derived CDR1 and CDR2 are SGHDT and YYEEEE. CDR3 loop: CASNPGGTGGYTF. Here the CDR3 DNA reads TGTGCCAGCAACCCGGGGGGAACGGGTGGCTACACCTTC.

The CDR3 loop reads CASSLATGVQETQYF. For the CDR3, the DNA is TGCGCCAGCAGCTTGGCTACAGGGGTCCAAGAGACCCAGTACTTC. This rearrangement joins TRBV5-1 to TRBJ2-5; 7 bases agree with TRBD1. J lost 1 base, V lost 0 bases, and 3 bases had no gene match. This CDR3 is built from 15 residues. Germline CDR1 and CDR2: SGHRS and YFSETQ. Using reference TRBV5-1 and TRBJ2-5 for the parts outside the CDR3, the full variable domain is KAGVTQTPRYLIKTRGQQVTLSCSPISGHRSVSWYQQTPGQGLQFLFEYFSETQRNKGNFPGRFSGRQFSNSRSEMNVSTLELGDSALYLCASSLATGVQETQYFGPGTRLLVL.

On this clone itself: Additional DNA sequences in this sample encode the identical CDR3. The chain couples TRBV6-5 to TRBJ1-5; TRBD1 is a possible D gene (6 bases). The V end was cut by 0 bases, the J end by 1 base, with 7 bases between. The CDR3 sequence is 15 residues long. Germline assignment: CDR1 MNHEY and CDR2 SVGAGI. CDR3 region: CASSYSGGSNQPQHF. In DNA form, the CDR3 reads TGTGCCAGCAGTTACTCTGGGGGCAGCAATCAGCCCCAGCATTTT.

V usage is TRBV6-5 and J usage is TRBJ1-4; 10 bases are a match to TRBD1. The CDR3 length is 15 residues. Germline V gives CDR1 MNHEY, CDR2 SVGAGI. V trimming: 6 bases; J trimming: 4 bases; junction bases outside the gene matches: 5. The CDR3 sequence: CASRPGDRGNEKLFF. The CDR3 coding sequence is TGTGCCAGCAGACCTGGGGACAGGGGTAATGAAAAACTGTTTTTT.

The chain combines TRBV12-3 or TRBV12-4 with TRBJ1-4; D possibly corresponds to TRBD1 (5 bases). CDR3 length: 13 residues. V was cut by 6 bases and J by 4 bases, with 9 bases left in between. The CDR3 protein is CASRNRGNEKLFF. The CDR3 coding sequence is TGTGCCAGCAGGAATAGGGGTAATGAAAAACTGTTTTTT.

CDR3 coding DNA: TGTGCCAGTGGGCGACAGGCCTACGAGCAGTACTTC. Encoded protein: CASGRQAYEQYF. This chain uses TRBV6-5 with TRBJ2-7, with D possibly TRBD1 on 6 matching bases. Germline CDR1 and CDR2: MNHEY and SVGAGI. Trimming took 9 bases from V and 2 from J, leaving 11 bases between them. The CDR3 has 12 amino acids.

The chain combines TRBV5-6 with TRBJ2-1; TRBD2 matches 16 bases. The CDR3 loop spans 15 amino acids. CDR1 and CDR2 from the germline V gene are SGHDT and YYEEEE. Trimming took 4 bases from V and 8 from J; bases not matched to a gene: 3. This chain's CDR3 is CASSPGTSGGDEQFF. As DNA, the CDR3 is TGTGCCAGCAGCCCCGGGACTAGCGGGGGGGATGAGCAGTTCTTC.

As to this clone: This specimen includes other DNA sequences encoding the same CDR3. The genes are TRBV7-2 and TRBJ1-3; 7 nucleotides line up with TRBD1. CDR1 and CDR2 (germline): SGHTA, FQGNSA. V dropped 5 bases and J dropped 0; count of bases not matched to a gene: 1. There are 14 residues in the CDR3. In DNA, the CDR3 is TGTGCCAGCAGCCGGACAGGCTCTGGAAACACCATATATTTT. This codes for CASSRTGSGNTIYF.

The J gene is TRBJ1-6, the V gene TRBV27; D ambiguous. This CDR3 spans 16 amino acids. Germline-derived CDR1 and CDR2 are MNHEY and SMNVEV (reference sequence). V was cut by 2 bases and J by 9 bases, with 17 bases left in between. CDR3 sequence: CASSLTPREIGSPLHF. The DNA of the CDR3 is TGTGCCAGCAGTTTAACCCCTCGAGAAATTGGTTCACCCCTCCACTTT.

The V gene is TRBV9, the J gene TRBJ1-3, with 8 bases identical to TRBD1. Germline V lookup: CDR1 SGDLS, CDR2 YYNGEE. The CDR3 contains 16 residues. The V segment lost 4 bases and the J segment 0 bases; nucleotides outside the gene matches: 6. The CDR3 sequence is CASSSQGVLSGNTIYF. DNA of the CDR3: TGTGCCAGCAGCTCACAGGGGGTACTCTCTGGAAACACCATATATTTT.

This chain joins TRBV6-5 and TRBJ1-1, with D perhaps TRBD1 (6 bases). Germline V gene data show CDR1 as MNHEY and CDR2 as SVGAGI. Trimming removed 7 bases from V and 0 bases from J, with 12 bases in between. This CDR3 contains 14 residues. Here the CDR3 DNA reads TGTGCCAGCAAATTTGGACAGCTGAACACTGAAGCTTTCTTT. This translates into CASKFGQLNTEAFF.

V usage is TRBV18 and J usage is TRBJ1-2; TRBD1 is a possible D gene (6 bases). The length of the CDR3 is 14 residues. The germline CDR1 and CDR2 sequences are KGHSH and LQKENI. V lost 6 bases and J 5 bases, leaving 16 bases between the germline ends. The CDR3, as DNA: TGTGCCAGCTCGGGAAACTCAGGGGATTATGGCTACACCTTC. Protein: CASSGNSGDYGYTF.

The chain has TRBV13 and TRBJ2-4; 7 bases are a match to TRBD1. The CDR3 extends over 12 amino acids. Germline V gene lookup returns CDR1 PRHDT and CDR2 FYEKMQ (reference sequence). Trimming cost V 5 bases and J 7 bases; bases outside gene matches: 2. The CDR3 nucleotides are TGTGCCAGCAGCACAGGGGAGAACATTCAGTACTTC. Amino acids: CASSTGENIQYF.

The chain has TRBV5-1 and TRBJ1-4; a weak D match, TRBD1 (5 bases). Germline CDR1 and CDR2: SGHRS and YFSETQ. The CDR3 has 15 residues. The V end lost 0 bases, the J end lost 0 bases, and 6 bases lay between the germline ends. The CDR3 loop reads CASSLAGATNEKLFF. The CDR3 coding sequence is TGCGCCAGCAGCTTGGCGGGGGCAACTAATGAAAAACTGTTTTTT.

The CDR3: CAWSVTAWRQETQYF. CDR3 nucleotide sequence: TGTGCCTGGAGTGTAACTGCGTGGAGGCAAGAGACCCAGTACTTC. The rearrangement links TRBV30 to TRBJ2-5, with TRBD2 as a possible D gene (5 bases). Germline-derived CDR1 and CDR2 are GTSNPN and SVGIG (reference sequence). There are 15 residues in the CDR3. Trimming removed 0 bases at V and 2 bases at J, with 13 bases between. The complete variable domain, with remaining parts taken from reference TRBV30 and TRBJ2-5, reads SQTIHQWPATLVQPVGSPLSLECTVEGTSNPNLYWYRQAAGRGLQLLFYSVGIGQISSEVPQNLSASRPQDRQFILSSKKLLLSDSGFYLCAWSVTAWRQETQYFGPGTRLLVL.

This clone was seen a single time. The gene calls are TRBV7-2 and TRBJ1-2; the match to TRBD1 covers 11 bases. The CDR3 has 16 amino acids. CDR1 and CDR2 (germline): SGHTA, FQGNSA. V dropped 0 bases and J dropped 4; count of bases not matched to a gene: 4. This chain's CDR3 is CASSLAGTGGSYGYTF. Here the CDR3 DNA reads TGTGCCAGCAGCTTAGCCGGGACAGGGGGTAGCTATGGCTACACCTTC.

V and J are TRBV12-5 and TRBJ2-3; possibly TRBD1 for D (6 bases). The CDR3 sequence is 14 residues long. The V end lost 5 bases, the J end lost 5 bases, and 14 bases lay between the germline ends. Germline loops: CDR1 LGHNT, CDR2 FRNRAP. The CDR3: CASGPRGSKDTQYF. Here the CDR3 DNA reads TGTGCTAGTGGTCCCAGGGGCTCCAAAGATACGCAGTATTTT. The full variable domain, its missing parts supplied by reference TRBV12-5 and TRBJ2-3, is DARVTQTPRHKVTEMGQEVTMRCQPILGHNTVFWYRQTMMQGLELLAYFRNRAPLDDSGMPKDRFSAEMPDATLATLKIQPSEPRDSAVYFCASGPRGSKDTQYFGPGTRLTVL.

The rearrangement uses TRBV4-3 and TRBJ1-1; TRBD1 is a possible D gene (5 bases). The CDR3 runs to 17 residues. V lost 0 bases and J 5 bases, leaving 19 bases between the germline ends. In germline, CDR1 is LGHNA, CDR2 YSLEER. Written as DNA, the CDR3 is TGCGCCAGCAGCCAAGACTCCGTCGGGGGGGGAAGGACTGAAGCTTTCTTT. Translation gives CASSQDSVGGGRTEAFF.

This rearrangement joins TRBV6-2 or TRBV6-3 to TRBJ1-2, with D possibly TRBD1 on 5 matching bases. Germline CDR1 MNHEY, CDR2 SVGEGT. The CDR3 totals 13 residues. The V gene lost 4 bases and the J gene lost 6 bases, with 12 bases spanning the gap. DNA for the CDR3: TGTGCCAGCAGTTGGGGGGACCGGGATGGCTACACCTTC. This encodes CASSWGDRDGYTF.

The CDR3 region is CASSLGPTGLYGYTF. In nucleotides, the CDR3 is TGTGCCAGCAGCTTAGGGCCGACAGGACTTTATGGCTACACCTTC. The chain employs TRBV7-8 and TRBJ1-2, with D possibly TRBD1 on 6 matching bases. Trimming took off 1 base at V and 5 bases at J, with 14 bases between the two ends. The CDR3 has 15 residues. From germline, CDR1 is SGHVS and CDR2 FQNEAQ.

The CDR3 region is CASSRGQNTEAFF. In DNA form, the CDR3 reads TGTGCCAGCTCACGGGGACAGAACACTGAAGCTTTCTTT. The chain employs TRBV18 and TRBJ1-1, with D maybe TRBD1 (6 bases). V gave up 4 bases and J gave up 1 base, with 7 bases separating them. This CDR3 is built from 13 residues. Germline loops: CDR1 KGHSH, CDR2 LQKENI.

The chain combines TRBV7-8 with TRBJ1-5, with 8 bases aligning to TRBD1. The germline gives CDR1 SGHVS, CDR2 FQNEAQ. J was trimmed by 4 bases and V by 1 base; bases with no gene match: 9. This CDR3 has 17 residues. The CDR3 sequence is CASSLVTGGQGNQPQHF. The CDR3 bases are TGTGCCAGCAGCTTAGTTACGGGAGGACAGGGTAATCAGCCCCAGCATTTT.

The chain couples TRBV13 to TRBJ1-3, with D maybe TRBD1 (5 bases). Germline V lookup: CDR1 PRHDT, CDR2 FYEKMQ (reference sequence). V lost 6 bases and J lost 0, with 9 bases in between. The CDR3 runs to 14 residues. For the CDR3, the DNA is TGTGCCAGCAGGCGACAGAGCTCTGGAAACACCATATATTTT. This codes for CASRRQSSGNTIYF.

The chain employs TRBV19 and TRBJ2-1; the match to TRBD1 covers 8 bases. CDR1 is LNHDA and CDR2 is SQIVND in the germline V gene (reference sequence). CDR3 length: 14 residues. The ends lost 8 bases at V and 5 bases at J; junction bases unmatched: 8. CDR3 bases: TGTGCCAGTTCCTTGGGGACAGGAAACAATGAGCAGTTCTTC. Its translation: CASSLGTGNNEQFF.